This passage covers 28 T cell receptor beta chains from one sample sequenced in a study of T cells expressing NK-cell markers. TCRdb re-analyzed the 5' RACE reads; it lists each CDR3 protein once, without DNA. The sample table includes around 470,000 distinct CDR3 sequences. The sample was blood T cells: a sorted CD56 or NKG2C T cell subset, CD4+ or CD8+ T cells, or bulk PBMC T cells (not recorded which). The receptors stem from a woman in her forties or fifties in good health.

CDR3 sequence reads: CASSIHNPLNEQFF. The chain couples TRBV25-1 to TRBJ2-1. Per germline, CDR1 MGHDK and CDR2 SYGVNS. The CDR3 sequence is 14 residues long.

The chain links TRBV24-1 to TRBJ1-5; the TRBD1 assignment by TCRdb is unverifiable without DNA. Germline CDR1 KGHDR, CDR2 SFDVKD. The CDR3 extends over 14 amino acids. CDR3 region: CATSQDRGNQPQHF.

The chain employs TRBV20-1 and TRBJ2-3; the D call of TRBD2 rests on TCRdb alone, since no DNA is present to check it. The CDR3 loop spans 15 amino acids. Germline values: CDR1 DFQATT, CDR2 SNEGSKA (reference sequence). The CDR3 loop is CSASRAGDYSDTQYF.

The chain recombines TRBV3-1 with TRBJ2-1; there is no DNA to check the TCRdb D call of TRBD2. The length of the CDR3 is 15 residues. The germline gives CDR1 LGHDT, CDR2 YNNKEL (reference sequence). The CDR3 sequence: CASSQVAGADNEQFF.

The chain joins TRBV27 to TRBJ2-3; TCRdb lists TRBD2, though no DNA is available to test this call. Germline V gene sequence: CDR1 MNHEY, CDR2 SMNVEV (reference sequence). The CDR3 contains 18 residues. CDR3 amino acids: CASRMLTSGRSGTDTQYF.

The rearrangement uses TRBV10-2 and TRBJ2-3; there is no DNA to check the TCRdb D call of TRBD2. Per the germline V gene, CDR1 is WSHSY and CDR2 is SAAADI. This CDR3 has 14 amino acids. CDR3 protein: CASSVGGWADTQYF.

This rearrangement joins TRBV5-1 to TRBJ1-1; no DNA is available, so the TRBD1 call from TCRdb remains unchecked. CDR1 SGHRS and CDR2 YFSETQ come from the germline V gene. The CDR3 extends over 14 amino acids. The CDR3 here is CASTEGQGGTEAFF. The whole variable domain, remainder taken from reference TRBV5-1 and TRBJ1-1, is KAGVTQTPRYLIKTRGQQVTLSCSPISGHRSVSWYQQTPGQGLQFLFEYFSETQRNKGNFPGRFSGRQFSNSRSEMNVSTLELGDSALYLCASTEGQGGTEAFFGQGTRLTVV.

CDR3 sequence reads: CASSVEVPGVPTDTQYF. The chain uses TRBV9 and TRBJ2-3; the D call from TCRdb, TRBD2, cannot be confirmed without DNA. The germline gives CDR1 SGDLS, CDR2 YYNGEE. CDR3 size: 17 residues. Combining the CDR3 with reference TRBV9 and TRBJ2-3 gives the whole variable domain DSGVTQTPKHLITATGQRVTLRCSPRSGDLSVYWYQQSLDQGLQFLIQYYNGEERAKGNILERFSAQQFPDLHSELNLSSLELGDSALYFCASSVEVPGVPTDTQYFGPGTRLTVL.

V and J are TRBV12-3 or TRBV12-4 and TRBJ1-3. There are 14 residues in the CDR3. CDR3 sequence: CASSLVGGGNTIYF.

The chain links TRBV6-1 to TRBJ2-1; as DNA is missing, the TRBD1 call by TCRdb cannot be tested. The CDR3 totals 16 residues. CDR1 and CDR2 (germline): MNHNS, SASEGT. The CDR3 region is CASSEGGVGYGDEQFF.

V is TRBV5-1 and J is TRBJ2-4. The CDR3 is made up of 15 amino acids. Germline V gene sequence: CDR1 SGHRS, CDR2 YFSETQ. The chain's CDR3 is CASSSQDGAKNIQYF.

CDR3 amino acids: CASSAQLRDKEAFF. The chain has TRBV19 and TRBJ1-1; TCRdb designates TRBD1, a call that cannot be tested without DNA. Germline V gene lookup returns CDR1 LNHDA and CDR2 SQIVND (reference sequence). The CDR3 consists of 14 residues.

This chain links TRBV12-3 or TRBV12-4 with TRBJ2-1; TCRdb picks TRBD1, but there is no DNA to check that call. This CDR3 region has 14 residues. CDR3 protein: CASSRAGGGDEQFF.

The CDR3 protein is CSVGQGFDEQFF. The chain is built from TRBV29-1 and TRBJ2-1; TCRdb calls TRBD1, which cannot be checked without DNA. Germline CDR1 reads SQVTM; CDR2 reads ANQGSEA. This CDR3 is built from 12 residues.

The chain uses TRBV7-9 and TRBJ1-5. CDR3 length: 13 residues. CDR1 is SEHNR and CDR2 is FQNEAQ in the germline V gene (reference sequence). The CDR3 here is CASSQRLNQPQHF.

The genes are TRBV20-1 and TRBJ2-5; TCRdb proposes TRBD2, but this gene call is untestable without DNA. From germline, CDR1 is DFQATT and CDR2 SNEGSKA (reference sequence). This CDR3 region has 14 residues. The CDR3 sequence: CSARLAGTQETQYF.

The chain employs TRBV20-1 and TRBJ2-1; the D gene TCRdb calls, TRBD2, cannot be checked with no DNA. This CDR3 has 16 amino acids. Germline-derived CDR1 and CDR2 are DFQATT and SNEGSKA (reference sequence). The CDR3 sequence: CSARAGAGTLYNEQFF.

CDR3 amino acids: CASSYLREQFF. The genes are TRBV6-2 or TRBV6-3 and TRBJ2-1. From germline, CDR1 is MNHEY and CDR2 SVGEGT. The CDR3 is 11 residues long.

The rearrangement uses TRBV12-3 or TRBV12-4 and TRBJ2-2; the D call of TRBD1 rests on TCRdb alone, since no DNA is present to check it. The CDR3 spans 14 residues. The CDR3 loop reads CASNPQGYTGELFF.

V and J are TRBV6-5 and TRBJ2-3. CDR3 size: 14 residues. The germline gives CDR1 MNHEY, CDR2 SVGAGI. CDR3 in amino acids: CASTGEAGTDTQYF.

The chain links TRBV2 to TRBJ2-2. Germline values: CDR1 SNHLY, CDR2 FYNNEI. This CDR3 has 14 amino acids. CDR3 sequence reads: CASSQRLNTGELFF. Together with reference TRBV2 and TRBJ2-2, the CDR3 gives the full variable domain: EPEVTQTPSHQVTQMGQEVILRCVPISNHLYFYWYRQILGQKVEFLVSFYNNEISEKSEIFDDQFSVERPDGSNFTLKIRSTKLEDSAMYFCASSQRLNTGELFFGEGSRLTVL.

This sequence joins TRBV4-1 and TRBJ1-2; TCRdb names TRBD1, which stays unverified in the absence of DNA. Germline values: CDR1 MGHRA, CDR2 YSYEKL. The CDR3 consists of 13 residues. Here the CDR3 reads CASSRFRDSGYTF.

The rearrangement links TRBV3-1 to TRBJ1-6. The CDR3 extends over 14 amino acids. Germline V lookup: CDR1 LGHDT, CDR2 YNNKEL (reference sequence). CDR3 in amino acids: CASSQTDGKSPLHF. Based on the CDR3 plus reference TRBV3-1 and TRBJ1-6, the full variable domain is DTAVSQTPKYLVTQMGNDKSIKCEQNLGHDTMYWYKQDSKKFLKIMFSYNNKELIINETVPNRFSPKSPDKAHLNLHINSLELGDSAVYFCASSQTDGKSPLHFGNGTRLTVT.

The rearrangement links TRBV20-1 to TRBJ2-6; TCRdb calls TRBD2, which cannot be checked without DNA. This CDR3 spans 18 amino acids. Germline assignment: CDR1 DFQATT and CDR2 SNEGSKA (reference sequence). CDR3: CSARGTSGRLSGANVLTF.

The chain carries TRBV27 and TRBJ2-1; absent DNA, TCRdb's TRBD2 call cannot be checked. CDR1 and CDR2 (germline): MNHEY, SMNVEV (reference sequence). The CDR3 is made up of 15 amino acids. CDR3 loop: CASSLARGLAGERFF.

The genes are TRBV5-1 and TRBJ2-1; lacking DNA, the TRBD2 call made by TCRdb goes unchecked. The CDR3 contains 15 residues. CDR1 is SGHRS, CDR2 YFSETQ, per germline. CDR3 residues: CASRKRTSGSDEQFF.

The chain couples TRBV4-1 to TRBJ1-2; the D gene TCRdb calls, TRBD1, cannot be checked with no DNA. The CDR3 length is 13 residues. Germline assignment: CDR1 MGHRA and CDR2 YSYEKL. The CDR3 protein is CASSQQFRDGYTF.

The gene calls are TRBV5-1 and TRBJ2-7; TCRdb lists TRBD1, though no DNA is available to test this call. CDR3 length: 15 amino acids. Germline CDR1 is SGHRS and CDR2 is YFSETQ. The CDR3 is CASSYNRGLTYEQYF.